This T cell receptor (beta chain) was identified in a study of T cell changes during pregnancy in multiple sclerosis. Assay: immunoSEQ multiplex PCR; the TCRdb copy retains only in-frame clones and omits some. Among some 48,000 clones listed, 80% to 95% were seen once. The source is a female donor in good health, enrolled as a control in a pregnancy study. The starting material was CD4+ T cells from peripheral blood mononuclear cells, obtained after pregnancy.

Here the CDR3 DNA reads TGTGCCATCAGTGCAAGACAGGAACAAGAGACCCAGTACTTC. This encodes CAISARQEQETQYF. This sequence joins TRBV10-3 and TRBJ2-5; a weak D match, TRBD1 (6 bases). This CDR3 spans 14 amino acids. Germline V gene lookup returns CDR1 ENHRY and CDR2 SYGVKD. The V and J ends lost 4 bases and 2 bases respectively, with 11 bases between them.